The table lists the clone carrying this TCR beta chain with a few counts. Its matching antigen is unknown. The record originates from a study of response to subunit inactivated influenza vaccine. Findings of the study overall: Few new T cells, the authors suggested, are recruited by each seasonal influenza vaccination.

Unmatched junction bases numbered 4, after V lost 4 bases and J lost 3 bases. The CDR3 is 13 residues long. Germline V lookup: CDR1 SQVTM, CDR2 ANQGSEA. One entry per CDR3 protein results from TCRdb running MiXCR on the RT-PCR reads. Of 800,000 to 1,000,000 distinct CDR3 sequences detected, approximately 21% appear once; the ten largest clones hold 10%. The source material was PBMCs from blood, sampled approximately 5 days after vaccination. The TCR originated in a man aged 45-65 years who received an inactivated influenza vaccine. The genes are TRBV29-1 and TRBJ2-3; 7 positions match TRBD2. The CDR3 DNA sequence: TGCAGCGTTGTAACCGGGGGGACAGATACGCAGTATTTT. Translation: CSVVTGGTDTQYF.